The clone carrying this TCR beta chain was found many times. The antigen remains undetermined. The isolated RNA, all of it, was reverse transcribed, so expressed TCRB transcripts were what got sequenced. The method was immunoSEQ multiplex PCR; TCRdb's version includes in-frame clones alone and lacks a portion of them. This sample has over 150,000 clones; approximately 7.8% occur once, and the top ten carry about 1%. This specimen belongs to a study of beta chain features in type 1 diabetes. General study results and limits: Within each of all four CD4+ subsets, Type 1 diabetes patients had TCRB CDR3s that were moderately but significantly shorter.

Germline V gene sequence: CDR1 SQVTM, CDR2 ANQGSEA. Trimming shortened V by 1 base and J by 0 bases, and 13 bases separated the two germline ends. The CDR3 runs 16 residues. The chain employs TRBV29-1 and TRBJ2-1; a weak D match, TRBD2 (6 bases). Material: central memory CD4+ T cells from blood. This clonotype originated in a woman aged 40 to 50 with type 1 diabetes. CDR3: CSVEVGDGSSYNEQFF. For the CDR3, the DNA is TGCAGCGTTGAAGTAGGGGACGGGAGCTCCTACAATGAGCAGTTCTTC.